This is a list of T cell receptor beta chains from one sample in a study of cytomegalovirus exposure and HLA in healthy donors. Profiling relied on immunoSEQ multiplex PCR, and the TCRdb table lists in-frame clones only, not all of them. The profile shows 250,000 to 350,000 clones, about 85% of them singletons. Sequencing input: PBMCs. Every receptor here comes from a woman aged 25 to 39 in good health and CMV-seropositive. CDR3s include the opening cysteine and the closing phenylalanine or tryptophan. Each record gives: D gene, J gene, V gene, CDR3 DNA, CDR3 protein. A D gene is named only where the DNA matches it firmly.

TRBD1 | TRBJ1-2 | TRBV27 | TGTGCCAGCAGTCTAACCGACAGGGTGCGAAGATTTGGCTACACCTTC | CASSLTDRVRRFGYTF
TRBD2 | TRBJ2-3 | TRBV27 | TGTGCCAGCAGTCAAGGGACTACTCCCTTCACGCAGTATTTT | CASSQGTTPFTQYF
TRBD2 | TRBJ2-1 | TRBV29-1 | TGCAGCGTTGTAGCGGGGGGATCCTACAATGAGCAGTTCTTC | CSVVAGGSYNEQFF
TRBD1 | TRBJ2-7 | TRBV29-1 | TGCAGCGTTGACTTGGGACAGGGGGCCTACGAGCAGTACTTC | CSVDLGQGAYEQYF
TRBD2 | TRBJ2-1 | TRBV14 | TGTGCCAGCAGCCAAATACTAGCGTCGAATGAGCAGTTCTTC | CASSQILASNEQFF
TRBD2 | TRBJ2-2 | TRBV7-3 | TGTGCCAGCAGCTCGGGACTAGCTGGGTCCAACACCGGGGAGCTGTTTTTT | CASSSGLAGSNTGELFF
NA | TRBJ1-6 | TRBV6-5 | TGTGCCAGCAGTTACGTAGGGACATCTTATAATTCACCCCTCCACTTT | CASSYVGTSYNSPLHF
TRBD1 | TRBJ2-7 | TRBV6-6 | TGTGCCAGCAGAACGGGACAGGGGCTCTACGAGCAGTACTTC | CASRTGQGLYEQYF
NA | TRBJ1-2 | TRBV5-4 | TGTGCCAGCAGCTTAGTGGAGGGACCTAGCTATGGCTACACCTTC | CASSLVEGPSYGYTF
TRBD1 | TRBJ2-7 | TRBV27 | TGTGCCAGCAGTAACTCAGGCGGACAGGGCCTGCACGAGCAGTACTTC | CASSNSGGQGLHEQYF
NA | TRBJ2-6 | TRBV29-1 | TGCAGCGTTGATCCAGGCGCCGAGGGGGCCAACGTCCTGACTTTC | CSVDPGAEGANVLTF
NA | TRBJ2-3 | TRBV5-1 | TGCGCCAGCAGCTTCGCCGGGGTAATGAATACGCAGTATTTT | CASSFAGVMNTQYF
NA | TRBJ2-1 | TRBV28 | TGTGCCAGCAGCCCTGGTAGGGGAGTAAAGTTCTTC | CASSPGRGVKFF
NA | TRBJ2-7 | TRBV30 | TGTGCCTGGAGTGTACGCAGGGCTTCTTACGAGCAGTACTTC | CAWSVRRASYEQYF
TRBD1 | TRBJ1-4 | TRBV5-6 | TGTGCCAGCAGCGCCCGGGACAGGGTCGGGGAAAAACTGTTTTTT | CASSARDRVGEKLFF
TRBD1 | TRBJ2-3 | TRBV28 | TGTGCCAGCAGTTTGTTCCCACCGGGACAGGGTACAGATACGCAGTATTTT | CASSLFPPGQGTDTQYF
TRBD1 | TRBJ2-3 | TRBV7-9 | TGTGCCAGCAGCCCGAGAACAGGGGGAAGGGAGGATACGCAGTATTTT | CASSPRTGGREDTQYF
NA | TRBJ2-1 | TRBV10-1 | TGCGCCAGCACTACAGGGGGGGGTCGCTCCTACAATGAGCAGTTCTTC | CASTTGGGRSYNEQFF
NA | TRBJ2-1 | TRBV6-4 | TGTGCCAGCAAGGACAGATACAATGAGCAGTTCTTC | CASKDRYNEQFF
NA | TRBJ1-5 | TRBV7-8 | TGTGCCAGCAGCTCTCAGGTGATCAATCAGCCCCAGCATTTT | CASSSQVINQPQHF
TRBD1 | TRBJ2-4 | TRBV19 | TGTGCCAGTAGCGACCGTGGACAGGCCTCTGGCATTCAGTACTTC | CASSDRGQASGIQYF
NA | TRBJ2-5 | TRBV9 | TGTGCCAGCAGCGTAGAGGCCGGACGGGAGACCCAGTACTTC | CASSVEAGRETQYF
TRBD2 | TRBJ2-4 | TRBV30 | TGTGCCTGCCAAACTAGCGGGAGTTACATTCAGTACTTC | CACQTSGSYIQYF
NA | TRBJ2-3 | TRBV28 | TGTGCCAGCAGTTATACAGATACGCAGTATTTT | CASSYTDTQYF
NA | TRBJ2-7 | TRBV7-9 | TGTGCCAGCAGCCGGAAACAGGGCTACGAGCAGTACTTC | CASSRKQGYEQYF
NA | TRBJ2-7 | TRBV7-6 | TGTGCCAGCAGCTTGCAGGAATACTCCTACGAGCAGTACTTC | CASSLQEYSYEQYF